Shown below are 10 T cell receptor beta chains from a single sample sequenced in a study of blood T cell repertoires in COVID-19. TCRdb keeps only in-frame clones here, not all; method: immunoSEQ multiplex PCR. The data contain about 40,000 clones, 60% to 80% of them singletons. The sample was peripheral blood. The receptors were gathered from a woman between 65 and 79 years old with acute or convalescent COVID-19.

This clone was detected ten times or more. This chain uses TRBV5-5 with TRBJ1-2; 8 bases match TRBD1. The CDR3 is made up of 15 amino acids. The J segment lost 8 bases and the V segment lost 0 bases, leaving 9 bases of the junction unmatched. Germline values: CDR1 SGHKS, CDR2 YYEKEE (reference sequence). The CDR3 loop reads CASSLVYSQGGGYTF. CDR3 nucleotides: TGTGCCAGCAGCTTGGTTTATTCACAGGGGGGCGGCTACACCTTC.

CDR3 loop: CASSLSVRAGEKLFF. Written as DNA, the CDR3 is TGTGCCAGCAGCTTAAGTGTTAGGGCAGGGGAAAAACTGTTTTTT. The rearrangement links TRBV7-9 to TRBJ1-4; D might be TRBD1 (5 bases). Trimming removed 2 bases at V and 8 bases at J, with 15 bases between. In germline, CDR1 is SEHNR, CDR2 FQNEAQ (reference sequence). CDR3 length: 15 residues.

This clone has more than one count but fewer than ten. This chain connects TRBV9 to TRBJ2-1, with D possibly matching TRBD2 (5 bases). Germline V gene data show CDR1 as SGDLS and CDR2 as YYNGEE. V lost 0 bases and J lost 0, with 13 bases in between. There are 17 residues in the CDR3. CDR3 sequence: CASSVGASRNSYNEQFF. DNA for the CDR3: TGTGCCAGCAGCGTAGGTGCTAGCCGAAACTCCTACAATGAGCAGTTCTTC.

V gene TRBV10-2 combines with J gene TRBJ1-2; D might be TRBD1 (5 bases). This CDR3 is 14 amino acids long. The germline V gene has CDR1 WSHSY and CDR2 SAAADI. Trimming pared 11 bases from V and 7 bases from J, leaving 23 bases between. The DNA for the CDR3 is TGCGCCGGACTGTGGGGGGGTGATTATGGTGGCTACACCTTC. Protein sequence: CAGLWGGDYGGYTF.

The rearrangement uses TRBV3-1 (or the pseudogene TRBV3-2) and TRBJ1-5, with D tentatively TRBD1 (5 bases). V shed 1 base and J shed 6 bases, with 13 bases lying between them. The CDR3 length is 15 residues. The germline V gene has CDR1 LGHDT and CDR2 YNNKEL (reference sequence). The CDR3 protein is CASSQGPGFIQPQHF. The CDR3 DNA is TGTGCCAGCAGCCAAGGGCCAGGGTTCATTCAGCCCCAGCATTTT.

This clone was recorded only once. The V call is TRBV19, the J call TRBJ2-4; TRBD1 might be the D (5 bases). Between the trimmed V and J ends, which lost 5 bases and 0 bases, there was a span of 8 bases. Germline V lookup: CDR1 LNHDA, CDR2 SQIVND (reference sequence). The CDR3 is 14 amino acids. CDR3 nucleotide sequence: TGTGCCAGTAGTTACGACAGAGCCAAAAACATTCAGTACTTC. Translated: CASSYDRAKNIQYF. The variable domain in full, completed from reference TRBV19 and TRBJ2-4, reads DGGITQSPKYLFRKEGQNVTLSCEQNLNHDAMYWYRQDPGQGLRLIYYSQIVNDFQKGDIAEGYSVSREKKESFPLTVTSAQKNPTAFYLCASSYDRAKNIQYFGAGTRLSVL.

This clone was found a few times. The rearrangement links TRBV19 to TRBJ1-1, with D possibly being TRBD1 (5 bases). V lost 7 bases and J lost 2, with 11 bases in between. The germline gives CDR1 LNHDA, CDR2 SQIVND (reference sequence). The length of the CDR3 is 13 residues. The chain's CDR3 is CASTTGLNTEAFF. As DNA, the CDR3 is TGTGCCAGTACCACAGGACTAAACACTGAAGCTTTCTTT. The complete variable domain, with remaining parts taken from reference TRBV19 and TRBJ1-1, reads DGGITQSPKYLFRKEGQNVTLSCEQNLNHDAMYWYRQDPGQGLRLIYYSQIVNDFQKGDIAEGYSVSREKKESFPLTVTSAQKNPTAFYLCASTTGLNTEAFFGQGTRLTVV.

In nucleotides, the CDR3 is TGTGCCAGCAGCGTCGGACTAGGTGGGGAGCAGTACTTC. Translation gives CASSVGLGGEQYF. The chain employs TRBV7-2 and TRBJ2-7, with TRBD2 identical over 7 bases. This CDR3 spans 13 amino acids. J was trimmed by 7 bases and V by 5 bases; bases with no gene match: 8. Germline V lookup: CDR1 SGHTA, CDR2 FQGNSA.

The chain employs TRBV7-2 and TRBJ1-6, with 8 positions matching TRBD1. Trimming cost V 5 bases and J 8 bases; bases outside gene matches: 8. CDR3 size: 15 residues. Germline-derived CDR1 and CDR2 are SGHTA and FQGNSA. DNA of the CDR3: TGTGCCAGCAGCCTCGGACAGGGAATGCATTCACCCCTCCACTTT. Its translation: CASSLGQGMHSPLHF.

The V and J genes are TRBV6-2 or TRBV6-3 and TRBJ2-7; 11 nucleotides match TRBD1. Per the germline V gene, CDR1 is MNHEY and CDR2 is SVGEGT. The junction had 8 bases not matched to a gene; V was cut back by 4 bases and J by 6 bases. This CDR3 is 15 amino acids long. The CDR3 region is CASSLSWTGGGEQYF. CDR3 nucleotide sequence: TGTGCCAGCAGTTTATCCTGGACAGGGGGCGGCGAGCAGTACTTC.